This T cell receptor (beta chain) was recovered during a study of PD-1 blockade in classical Hodgkin lymphoma. Findings and caveats of the study: CD8+ TCR diversity did not rise significantly by C4D1, unlike CD4+.

With regard to this clone: What it binds is unknown.

This CDR3 spans 15 amino acids. V lost 4 bases to trimming and J lost 5 bases; unmatched junction nucleotides: 4. Germline CDR1 LGHNA, CDR2 YNFKEQ. Time point denoted: cycle 4 day 1 (C4D1), after five to seven weeks of nivolumab. In every patient, relapse followed autologous stem cell transplantation, while exposure to brentuximab vedotin differed. The study purified CD4+ T cells from thawed PBMCs using magnetic negative selection. Only in-frame clones appear in the TCRdb table, and some are missing; sequencing was by immunoSEQ multiplex PCR. This sample has roughly 29,000 clones, with approximately 79% found just once.

Sample: CD4+ T cells from blood, taken before the fourth cycle of nivolumab. The gene calls are TRBV4-2 and TRBJ2-1; 11 nucleotides match TRBD1. This TCR came from a human donor with classical Hodgkin lymphoma. For the CDR3, the DNA is TGTGCCAGCAGCCCGGACAGGGGGCAGGACAATGAGCAGTTCTTC. Protein sequence: CASSPDRGQDNEQFF.